This note documents a single T cell receptor beta chain sequence. Its antigen is not yet known. Per-base qualities were not stored, and no clone one base away is much larger. The data are from a study of cytomegalovirus exposure and HLA in healthy donors (TCRdb year 2017). In terms of the full investigation: In an earlier analysis of 587 of the donors, less than 350 Gb of sequence data and some 100 million unique TCR beta sequences from 150 million to 200 million T cells were reported. Both class I and class II loci were covered by HLA typing, at four-digit resolution. The number of typed donors differed by locus: about 629-630 for A, B, C, DRB1 and DQB1; 500 to 550 for DQA1; 600 to 610 for DPA1; and around 490 for DPB1. Genome-wide SNP genotypes for about 65% of the 666 donors were used in a later genetic analysis, which treated that subset as a discovery cohort. In addition to the first cohort of 666 subjects, a separate validation cohort of approximately 130 different subjects was used. High-throughput TCR immunosequencing, statistical association of individual TCRs with disease status, and machine learning were combined to predict cytomegalovirus infection status. The study profiled the T cell repertoires of 500 to 800 subjects by immunosequencing and related them to cytomegalovirus serostatus. An early release that covered 500 to 800 HLA-typed donors contained 250 to 350 gigabases of sequencing data and roughly 84 million unique TCR sequences. On average, roughly 200,000 unique TCR beta nucleotide sequences were sequenced per donor among about 400 genotyped donors of the cohort, with 15% to 20% of those sequences being non-productive. Of the approximately 400 genotyped donors, approximately 83% fell in the genetic ancestry cluster associated with self-reported Caucasian donors. Every discovery cohort repertoire had been produced on one sequencing platform. Several DR-DQ haplotypes were treated as single units for association and clustering because of strong linkage in the cohort. In a later analysis, previously published TCR beta repertoires from fewer than 750 donors were re-analyzed and high-resolution HLA genotyping was added so that TCR occurrence patterns could be studied. Donor age, sex, ethnicity and CMV serostatus were collected together with the repertoire data. The study aimed to test whether cataloging public T cell receptors could reveal signatures of past pathogen exposure. In an earlier analysis of over 550 of the donors, high-throughput TCR beta sequencing was used to judge whether each TCR beta V gene segment behaved as functional or pseudogenic. In the later analysis, no new phenotypic data were used to find candidate immune exposures; instead, reliance was placed on TCR beta sequences and their occurrence across donors.

The cohort was made up of 666 healthy bone marrow donors. All cohort members were sampled while nominally healthy, although unrecorded immune exposures were likely present. The donor was CMV seronegative and was included in the group of 352 seronegative cohort members. Every donor gave a peripheral blood sample, and the peripheral blood mononuclear cells from that sample were used for TCR beta sequencing. Genomic DNA extraction from the blood cell samples was performed with the Qiagen DNeasy Blood Extraction Kit. Broad study findings and their caveats: Cytomegalovirus status was reported to be diagnosed by the classifier with high specificity and sensitivity in both the original and validation cohorts. Because HLA typing was missing for some donors at each locus, association tests included only the typed subset. In an earlier analysis of more than 450 of the donors, most TCR beta V segments were observed in productive rearrangements about 87% or about 30% of the time, broadly matching IMGT annotations. Compared with equally common non-associated chains, HLA-associated TCR beta chains in a later analysis were more clonally expanded and had lower generation probabilities. A few of the identified cytomegalovirus-associated TCR beta chains were confirmed in vitro to be specific for cytomegalovirus antigens. Correlated functional status among segregating V segments might be attributable to linkage disequilibrium, but an unknown experimental factor could not be ruled out. Presence/absence analyses assumed roughly uniform sequencing depth across donors, an assumption that may not hold. A cluster of highly shared sequence variants was judged likely to be a technical artifact of the sequencing pipeline. V-gene and J-gene trimming of TCR beta chains was associated with a missense DCLRE1C variant in a later genetic analysis, and the association was replicated in an independent cohort. According to a later analysis, TCR association rates differed among HLA loci, with DRB1 alleles showing the most associated TCRs and HLA-C alleles showing the fewest. CMV serostatus was the only immune exposure information available for the cohort. According to the authors, the approach could potentially be generalized to other disease states and immunological phenotypes. Because counts were too low, around 17 rarely observed V segments, including chromosome 9 orphons, were left out of the earlier analysis of 587 of the donors. In a later analysis, about 16,000 TCR beta sequences were associated with specific HLA alleles at a false discovery rate of 0.05. This cohort had only TCR beta chains sequenced, and the lack of alpha or paired-chain data limited which features could be detected. While some public TCRs were present in many individuals, most TCR sequences turned up only very rarely across donors. A further reported finding was that TCR beta sequences accurately predicted the HLA-A and HLA-B alleles for most subjects in the first cohort. When HLA alleles, especially DR and DQ, strongly co-occurred, TCR associations were difficult to assign to individual alleles. In the study, about 150 TCR beta chains were listed as associated with cytomegalovirus. A later genetic analysis reported fewer N-insertions in productive TCRs among donors in an Asian-associated ancestry cluster than the roughly 650-donor mean. Several of the top co-occurrence clusters appeared to be linked to parvovirus B19, influenza, CMV and Epstein-Barr virus, according to a later analysis. Most CMV-associated TCR beta chains appeared to be HLA-restricted in a later analysis, and the HLA associations seemed to be driven largely by CMV exposure.

Library method: the immunoSEQ multiplex PCR assay. The multiplex PCR relied on a mix of 60 forward primers for TCR Vbeta segments and 13 reverse primers for TCR Jbeta segments. The CDR3 region of rearranged TCR beta genes was amplified from genomic DNA with a multiplex PCR assay. The Illumina HiSeq System was used to sequence the amplified TCR beta libraries as 87-base-pair reads. Processing in the source paper ran as follows. Across the roughly 670 repertoires, a later analysis counted 75 million to 90 million unique TCR beta chains, around 11 million of which were shared by at least two donors. Raw reads were error-corrected and collapsed into unique sequences by a nearest-neighbor algorithm in which closely related sequences were merged to remove PCR and sequencing errors. CDR3 sequences were aligned to IMGT reference sequences to assign V, D and J gene segments. For a sequence to be retained, at least a six-nucleotide match to both a V gene segment and a J gene segment was required. Rearrangements were classified as productive when the CDR3 lacked stop codons and remained in frame with V and J, and all other rearrangements were classified as non-productive. Following IMGT convention, CDR3 was defined as the stretch from the second conserved V-encoded cysteine to the conserved J-encoded phenylalanine. The earlier analysis of a few hundred of the donors excluded sequences that lacked an unambiguous match to a single V gene segment. An earlier analysis of about 600 of the donors called V segments functional above 56.7% productive rearrangements and segregating when the between-donor standard deviation exceeded 5%. A statistical classification framework was built to diagnose cytomegalovirus status from the catalog of TCR beta chain sequences. In a later analysis, V and J genes were assigned by comparing TCR nucleotide sequences against IMGT/GENE-DB human TR gene sequences. A later analysis assigned CDR3 sequences and most-parsimonious VDJ recombination scenarios with the TCRdist pipeline. In a later analysis, every TCR beta chain was defined by the combination of its CDR3 amino acid sequence and its V-gene family, and reads without a unique V-gene family were dropped. In a later analysis, fewer than 650 highly shared, low-generation-probability nucleotide sequences were removed to address suspected cross-contamination and a sequencing artifact. A later analysis calculated a clonal expansion index for each public chain from normalized within-repertoire ranks of inferred template counts. Generation probabilities in a later analysis came from a VDJ recombination model fitted to out-of-frame rearrangements, and those results were checked against IGoR. Hypergeometric tests were used in a later analysis to score TCR-TCR, TCR-HLA and TCR-CMV co-occurrence, with a repertoire-size bias correction applied to the TCR pairs. In a later analysis, false discovery rates were estimated by permuting HLA or CMV assignments 20 times. In a later analysis, co-occurring TCRs were grouped with DBSCAN, and TCRdist sequence similarity was added when clustering was performed within HLA-allele-positive subsets. Repertoires with fewer than 30,000 or more than 120,000 public chains were left out of co-occurrence clustering, as were a handful of repertoires with anomalous nucleotide sharing. TCRdb limited this immuneACCESS table to in-frame rearrangements with V and J called. A share of clones is missing; checked studies link under half to unresolved V genes, and the rest is unexplained. D and trimming were read from the DNA, whereas the V and J calls and clone size are those reported in that table. The table for this sample lists some 150,000 clones; 84% of them were counted only once. Clones ranked in the top ten supply less than 2.5% of the sample.

Sequencing input: PBMCs. The TCR comes from a boy aged 2-9 years in good health and CMV-seronegative.

The nucleotides read TGTGCCAGCAGCTTAGAGCCTCGGCCCCCGGGTTTTGACACTGAAGCTTTCTTT. Its protein product is CASSLEPRPPGFDTEAFF. This sequence uses TRBV7-9 and TRBJ1-1, with the D gene too uncertain to name. Trimming removed 1 base from V and 3 bases from J, leaving 21 bases between the germline ends. The cysteine opens and the phenylalanine closes a CDR3 of 18 amino acids. Of the read, only the CDR3 DNA is kept; its 54 bases are in frame from base 1. CDR1 and CDR2, looked up from the germline V gene (reference sequence), are SEHNR and FQNEAQ. Reference TRBV7-9 and TRBJ1-1 proteins supply the regions before and after the CDR3; the full variable domain is: DTGVSQNPRHKITKRGQNVTFRCDPISEHNRLYWYRQTLGQGPEFLTYFQNEAQLEKSRLLSDRFSAERPKGSFSTLEIQRTEQGDSAMYLCASSLEPRPPGFDTEAFFGQGTRLTVV.